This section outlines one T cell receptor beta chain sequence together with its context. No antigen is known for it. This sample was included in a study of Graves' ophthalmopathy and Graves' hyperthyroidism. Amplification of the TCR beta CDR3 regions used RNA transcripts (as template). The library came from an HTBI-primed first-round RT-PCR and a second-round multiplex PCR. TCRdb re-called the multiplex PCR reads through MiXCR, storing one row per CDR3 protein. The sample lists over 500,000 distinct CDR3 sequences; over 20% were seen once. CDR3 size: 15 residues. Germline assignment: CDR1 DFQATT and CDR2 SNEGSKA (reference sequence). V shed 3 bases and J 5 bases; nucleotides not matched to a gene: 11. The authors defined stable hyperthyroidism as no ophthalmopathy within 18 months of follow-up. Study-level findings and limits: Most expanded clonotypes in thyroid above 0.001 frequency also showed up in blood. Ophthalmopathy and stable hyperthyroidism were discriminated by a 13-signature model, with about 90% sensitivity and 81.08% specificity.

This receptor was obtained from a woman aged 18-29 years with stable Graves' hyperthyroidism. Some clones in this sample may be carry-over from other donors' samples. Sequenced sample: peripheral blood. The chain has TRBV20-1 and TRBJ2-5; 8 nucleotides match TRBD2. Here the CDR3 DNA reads TGCAGTGCTAGTAGCGGGACATCCAGGTTGGAGACCCAGTACTTC. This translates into CSASSGTSRLETQYF.